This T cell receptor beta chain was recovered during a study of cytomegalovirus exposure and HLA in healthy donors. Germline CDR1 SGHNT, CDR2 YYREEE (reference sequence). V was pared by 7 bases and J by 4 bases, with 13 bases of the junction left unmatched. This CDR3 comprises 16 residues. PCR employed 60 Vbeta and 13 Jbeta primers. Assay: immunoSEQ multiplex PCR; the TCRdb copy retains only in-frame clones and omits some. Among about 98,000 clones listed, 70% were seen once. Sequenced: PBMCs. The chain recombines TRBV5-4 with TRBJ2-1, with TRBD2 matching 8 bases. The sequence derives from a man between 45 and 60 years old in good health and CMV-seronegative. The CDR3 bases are TGTGCCAGCGGCCCAGATTTTGCGGGGGGATACAATGAGCAGTTCTTC. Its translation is CASGPDFAGGYNEQFF. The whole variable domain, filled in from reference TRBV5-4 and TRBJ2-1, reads ETGVTQSPTHLIKTRGQQVTLRCSSQSGHNTVSWYQQALGQGPQFIFQYYREEENGRGNFPPRFSGLQFPNYSSELNVNALELDDSALYLCASGPDFAGGYNEQFFGPGTRLTVL.